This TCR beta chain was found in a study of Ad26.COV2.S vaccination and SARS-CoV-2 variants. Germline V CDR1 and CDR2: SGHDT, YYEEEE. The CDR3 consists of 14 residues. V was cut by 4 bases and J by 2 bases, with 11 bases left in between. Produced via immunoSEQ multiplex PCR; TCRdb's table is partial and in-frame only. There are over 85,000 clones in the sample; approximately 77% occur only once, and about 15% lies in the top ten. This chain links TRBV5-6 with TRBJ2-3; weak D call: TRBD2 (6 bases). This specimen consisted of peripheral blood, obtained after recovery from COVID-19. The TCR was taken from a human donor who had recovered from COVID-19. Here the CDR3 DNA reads TGTGCCAGCAGCCTGGGACTCTCCACAGATACGCAGTATTTT. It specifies CASSLGLSTDTQYF. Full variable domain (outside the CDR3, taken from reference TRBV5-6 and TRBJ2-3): DAGVTQSPTHLIKTRGQQVTLRCSPKSGHDTVSWYQQALGQGPQFIFQYYEEEERQRGNFPDRFSGHQFPNYSSELNVNALLLGDSALYLCASSLGLSTDTQYFGPGTRLTVL.